The present T cell receptor (beta chain) was sequenced within a study of T cells in Graves' hyperthyroidism and ophthalmopathy. Study conclusions and caveats: Stable hyperthyroidism was separated from ophthalmopathy by a model based on 13 V-J features.

Many counts were recorded for this clonotype. Its antigen is not identified. Using RNA transcripts as the source, TCR beta CDR3 regions were amplified. RT-PCR in the first round (using the HTBI primer set) targeted the TCR CDR3. TCRdb independently ran MiXCR on the multiplex PCR reads; one entry per CDR3 protein. The sample carries roughly 560,000 distinct CDR3 sequences, about 15% recorded once. This CDR3 has 13 residues. Germline V gene sequence: CDR1 MNHNS, CDR2 SASEGT. V lost 6 bases, J lost 4 bases, and 12 bases lay in between. Patients affected by ophthalmopathy presented a Clinical Activity Score of at least 3, a NOSPECS grade of at least 4, and disease duration below 3 months. Exclusions: uncontrolled infection, other autoimmune disease, pregnancy, lactation.

The sequenced material came from blood. The chain couples TRBV6-1 to TRBJ1-1; no clear D gene. The receptor was isolated from a woman aged 40 to 50 with Graves' ophthalmopathy. CDR3 amino acids: CASSAPSGTEAFF. CDR3 in DNA: TGTGCCAGCAGCGCGCCGTCAGGCACTGAAGCTTTCTTT.